The source of this T cell receptor beta chain is a study of neoadjuvant anti-PD-1 for oral cavity cancer. Germline CDR1 is MNHEY and CDR2 is SMNVEV (reference sequence). The CDR3 covers 13 residues. Sequencing was performed with immunoSEQ multiplex PCR; in TCRdb, only in-frame clones are kept and a portion is missing. The data contain 8,300 or so clones, 65% to 80% of them singletons. Time point meaning: after neoadjuvant nivolumab, at surgical resection. As for this clone: An end of the junction does not agree with germline; a read error may underlie this.

V usage is TRBV27 and J usage is TRBJ1-5; D not resolved. Sequencing was performed on PBMCs, taken after nivolumab (anti-PD-1) treatment. The clonotype comes from a person between 40 and 85 years old with oral cavity squamous cell carcinoma. The CDR3 DNA reads TGTGCCAGCAGGTTATATAGCAATCAGCCCCAGCATTTT. It yields the protein CASRLYSNQPQHF.